This T cell receptor (beta chain) was identified in a study of glioma-infiltrating T cells. The germline V gene has CDR1 ENHRY and CDR2 SYGVKD. V was clipped by 6 bases and J by 2 bases; unmatched bases: 5. The CDR3 runs 14 residues. In its sample, this clonotype was seen a few times. The iRepertoire nested amplicon-rescue multiplex PCR amplified TCR alpha and beta CDR3s from RNA. One entry per CDR3 protein results from TCRdb running MiXCR on the multiplex PCR reads. In the table there are over 130,000 distinct CDR3 sequences, roughly 43% of which are singletons. This sequence was found in a human donor with low-grade glioma or glioblastoma, undergoing nonglioma brain surgery, or in good health (not recorded which). The gene calls are TRBV10-3 and TRBJ2-3; the match to TRBD1 covers 7 bases. Input material: glioma tissue, nonneoplastic brain tissue, or PBMCs (not recorded which). CDR3 sequence (DNA): TGTGCCATCAGCAGACAGGGAATCACAGATACGCAGTATTTT. It encodes CAISRQGITDTQYF.